The sequence of this T cell receptor (beta chain) was determined in a study of early T cells in non-severe SARS-CoV-2 infection. The protocol attached unique molecular identifiers to individual cDNA molecules. TCRdb called the 5' RACE reads again in MiXCR, with one record for every CDR3 protein. The data hold around 25,000 distinct CDR3 sequences, with approximately 4.4% observed a single time. In this sample, this clonotype turned up a few times. This receptor was identified in an adult who was a healthcare worker with PCR-confirmed SARS-CoV-2 infection or an uninfected control (not recorded which). Sample: whole blood.

CDR3 in amino acids: CASSLYTSGPREQFF. The CDR3 DNA sequence: TGTGCCAGCAGCTTATACACTAGCGGGCCTAGAGAGCAGTTCTTC. The chain links TRBV7-3 to TRBJ2-1, with 9 bases fitting TRBD2. V dropped 2 bases and J dropped 10; count of bases not matched to a gene: 9. CDR1 is SGHTA, CDR2 FQGTGA, per germline. This CDR3 is built from 15 residues. The full variable domain, rest sourced from reference TRBV7-3 and TRBJ2-1, is GAGVSQTPSNKVTEKGKYVELRCDPISGHTALYWYRQSLGQGPEFLIYFQGTGAADDSGLPNDRFFAVRPEGSVSTLKIQRTERGDSAVYLCASSLYTSGPREQFFGPGTRLTVL.